The clone carrying this T cell receptor beta chain turned up a few times. Germline lookup yields CDR1 SGHRS and CDR2 YFSETQ. J gave up 4 bases and V 4 bases, and 9 bases lay outside the gene matches. The CDR3 runs 17 residues. This sample was taken from a study of cytomegalovirus exposure and HLA in healthy donors. PCR was performed using 60 Vbeta and 13 Jbeta primers. Data came from immunoSEQ multiplex PCR; TCRdb stores just in-frame clones and leaves some out. The sample records 200,000 to 250,000 clones, more than 75% being singletons. Sequencing was carried out using PBMCs. V and J are TRBV5-1 and TRBJ1-4, with 11 nucleotides matching TRBD1. This receptor was obtained from a human donor in good health. The chain's CDR3 is CASSLSRTGGSNEKLFF. CDR3 sequence (DNA): TGCGCCAGCAGCCTAAGTCGGACAGGGGGCAGTAATGAAAAACTGTTTTTT.